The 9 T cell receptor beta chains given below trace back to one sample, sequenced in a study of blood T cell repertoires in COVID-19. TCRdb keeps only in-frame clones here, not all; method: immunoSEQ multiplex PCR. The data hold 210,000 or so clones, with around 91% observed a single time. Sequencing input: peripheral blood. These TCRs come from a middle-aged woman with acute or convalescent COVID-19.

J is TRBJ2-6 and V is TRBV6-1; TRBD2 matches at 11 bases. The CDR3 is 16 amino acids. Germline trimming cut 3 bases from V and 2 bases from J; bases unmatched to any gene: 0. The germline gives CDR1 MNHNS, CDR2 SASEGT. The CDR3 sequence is CASSETSGAGANVLTF. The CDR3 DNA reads TGTGCCAGCAGTGAGACTAGCGGGGCTGGGGCCAACGTCCTGACTTTC.

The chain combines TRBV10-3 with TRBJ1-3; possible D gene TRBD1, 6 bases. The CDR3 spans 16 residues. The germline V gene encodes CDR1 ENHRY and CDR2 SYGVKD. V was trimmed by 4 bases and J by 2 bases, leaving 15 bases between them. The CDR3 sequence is CAISGGGVEAGNTIYF. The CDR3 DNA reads TGTGCCATCAGTGGAGGGGGAGTGGAGGCTGGAAACACCATATATTTT.

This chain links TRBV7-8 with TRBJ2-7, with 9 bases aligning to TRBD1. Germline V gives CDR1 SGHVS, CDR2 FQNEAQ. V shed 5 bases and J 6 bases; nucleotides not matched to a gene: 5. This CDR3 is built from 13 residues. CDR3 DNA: TGTGCCAGCAGCCTCGGACAGGGGACCGAGCAGTACGTC. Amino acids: CASSLGQGTEQYV.

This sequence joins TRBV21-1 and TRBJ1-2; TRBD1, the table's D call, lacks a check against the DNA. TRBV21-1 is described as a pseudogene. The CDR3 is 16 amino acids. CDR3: CASSKWKTGGCYGYTF. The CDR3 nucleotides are TGTGCCAGCAGCAAATGGAAAACAGGGGGCTGCTATGGCTACACCTTC.

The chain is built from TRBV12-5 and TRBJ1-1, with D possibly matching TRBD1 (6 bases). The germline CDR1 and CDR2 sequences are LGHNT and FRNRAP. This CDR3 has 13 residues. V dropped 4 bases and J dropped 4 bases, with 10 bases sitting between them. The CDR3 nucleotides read TGTGCTAGTGGTTCCACAGGGTCCACTGAAGCTTTCTTT. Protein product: CASGSTGSTEAFF.

The CDR3 DNA reads as TGTGCCAGCAGCTTAGATGGGACAGGCTTTAGCGAGCAGTACGTC. This sequence encodes CASSLDGTGFSEQYV. The genes are TRBV11-2 and TRBJ2-7; TRBD1 matches 8 bases. Trimming removed 0 bases from V and 6 bases from J; junction bases left unmatched: 7. The CDR3 has 15 amino acids. Germline values: CDR1 SGHAT, CDR2 FQNNGV.

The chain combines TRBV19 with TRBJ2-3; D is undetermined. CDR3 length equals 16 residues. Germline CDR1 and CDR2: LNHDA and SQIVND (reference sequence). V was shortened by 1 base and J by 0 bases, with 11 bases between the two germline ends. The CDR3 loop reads CASSIGPLTSTDTQYF. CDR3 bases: TGTGCCAGTAGTATAGGCCCCTTAACTAGCACAGATACGCAGTATTTT.

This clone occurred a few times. CDR3 sequence (DNA): TGCAGCGTTGTCCCCGGGGACACTGAAGCTTTCTTT. Translation gives CSVVPGDTEAFF. This chain uses TRBV29-1 with TRBJ1-1; unclear D gene. CDR1 and CDR2 (germline): SQVTM, ANQGSEA. V shed 4 bases and J shed 3 bases, with 9 bases lying between them. CDR3 length: 12 residues.

CDR3 DNA sequence: TGCGCCAGCAGCTTGGCCAGGGGTGGGGCCAACGTCCTGACTTTC. It yields the protein CASSLARGGANVLTF. This chain connects TRBV5-1 to TRBJ2-6; TRBD1 is a possible D gene (6 bases). Germline V lookup: CDR1 SGHRS, CDR2 YFSETQ. This CDR3 comprises 15 residues. The V gene lost 0 bases and the J gene lost 3 bases, with 7 bases spanning the gap.